This T cell receptor (delta chain) came from a study of fetal and pediatric gammadelta thymocytes (dated by TCRdb to between 2021 and 2022). About the investigation overall: Previously published data and newly generated, unpublished data were combined in the bulk gammadelta thymocyte repertoires, which were used to strengthen a single-cell study of gammadelta thymocyte development. In total, the bulk gammadelta thymocyte repertoire set covered around ten subjects, made up of 7 pediatric thymus donors and 3 fetal thymus donors. Bulk gammadelta thymocyte repertoires combined previously published data (refs 27,28) with unpublished data. Bulk TCR repertoire data were added to increase subject numbers and strengthen the CDR3 publicity analysis. Paper-wide results and their limitations: Compared with post-natal repertoires, fetal gammadelta thymocyte repertoires had previously been reported to be enriched for TRDV2, TRGV8 and TRGV9 usage, low N additions and public CDR3s.

As a fraction of the sample, this clone is medium-sized (0.01 to 0.1%). Its recognized antigen is unknown. Base qualities are not recorded, but no much larger clone differs from it by a single base. Sequencing took place on an Illumina MiSeq. The paper's processing steps were these. For publicity analysis, the Vgamma9Vdelta2 and nonVgamma9Vdelta2 bulk CDR3 files were merged for each subject into one combined repertoire per subject. Using base R and dplyr, each CDR3 amino acid sequence was checked across 9 single-cell datasets and fewer than 11 bulk repertoires to give a publicity score ranging from 0 to 19. TCRdb reprocessed the public reads with the caller CATT; rows with the same DNA were merged afterwards. What appears here as the V and J calls and clone size reflects TCRdb's work, not the paper's. Here the sample has 1,500 to 2,000 delta-chain clones; more than 20% occur a single time. Jointly, the top ten make up more than 4% of the sample.

After removal of 4 bases from V and 5 bases from J, the junction retains 18 bases not matched to a gene. The CDR3, from cysteine to phenylalanine, totals 21 residues. Only the CDR3 portion is preserved as DNA: 63 bases, with reading frame beginning at the first base. The germline V gene supplies CDR1 GEAIGNYY and CDR2 EKD. Staining of thymocytes was performed with Zombie NIR viability dye and with antibodies against CD3 (UCHT1), TCRgammadelta (11F2), TCRVgamma9 (IMMU360) and TCRVdelta2 (IMMU389). From human fetal and pediatric thymuses, sorted Vgamma9Vdelta2 and nonVgamma9Vdelta2 gammadelta thymocytes were used to generate bulk TRD and TRG CDR3 repertoires separately. Pediatric thymus tissue was obtained in Belgium from children undergoing cardiac surgery. Pediatric thymus donors in the study were aged between roughly 1 and 12 years. Thymic cell suspensions were prepared from fetal and post-natal thymuses as described previously. NonVgamma9Vdelta2 thymocytes were sorted as CD3+ gammadeltaTCR+ cells that did not have the Vgamma9+Vdelta2+ phenotype. Cells were sorted on a FACS Aria III cell sorter (BD Biosciences).

The sequencing input was non-Vgamma9Vdelta2 gamma-delta T cells from the thymus. The cell subset or site label corresponds to: CD3+gammadeltaTCR+ thymocytes not co-expressing Vgamma9 and Vdelta2. The rearranged segments are TRDV2 and TRDJ3, and 11 bases in between align with TRDD3. The receptor was derived from a child who underwent cardiac surgery and was recorded as healthy. In nucleotide form, the sequence is TGTGCCTGTGATAAAGGTATCGTCTGGGGGATACAACCCCGGGACACCCGACAGATGTTTTTC. Its protein is CACDKGIVWGIQPRDTRQMFF.